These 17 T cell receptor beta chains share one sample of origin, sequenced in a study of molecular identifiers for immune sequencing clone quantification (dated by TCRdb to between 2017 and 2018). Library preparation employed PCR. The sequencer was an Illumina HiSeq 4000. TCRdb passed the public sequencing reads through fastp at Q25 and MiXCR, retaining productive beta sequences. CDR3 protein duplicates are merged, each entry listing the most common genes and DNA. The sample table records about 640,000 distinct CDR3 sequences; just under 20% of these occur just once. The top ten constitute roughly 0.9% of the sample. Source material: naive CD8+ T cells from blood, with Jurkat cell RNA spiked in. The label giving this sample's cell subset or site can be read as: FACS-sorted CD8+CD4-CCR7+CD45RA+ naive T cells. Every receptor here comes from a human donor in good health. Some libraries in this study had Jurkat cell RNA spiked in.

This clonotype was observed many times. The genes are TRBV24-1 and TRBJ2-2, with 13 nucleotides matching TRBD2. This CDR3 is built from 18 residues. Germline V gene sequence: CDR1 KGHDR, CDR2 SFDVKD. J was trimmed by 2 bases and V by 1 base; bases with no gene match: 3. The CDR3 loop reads CATSDFWTSGSNTGELFF. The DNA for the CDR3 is TGTGCCACCAGTGATTTTTGGACTAGCGGGAGTAACACCGGGGAGCTGTTTTTT.

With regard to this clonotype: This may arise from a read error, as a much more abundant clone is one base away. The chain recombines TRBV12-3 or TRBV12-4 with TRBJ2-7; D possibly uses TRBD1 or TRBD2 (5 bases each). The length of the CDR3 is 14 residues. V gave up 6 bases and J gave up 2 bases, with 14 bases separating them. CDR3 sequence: CASSSGARAYEQYF. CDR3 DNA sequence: TGTGCCAGCAGCTCCGGGGCGAGGGCCTACGAGCAGTACTTC.

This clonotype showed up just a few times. CDR3 bases: TGCGCCAGCAGCCAAGATCTTTGGACTAGCGTCTCCTACAATGAGCAGTTCTTC. It yields the protein CASSQDLWTSVSYNEQFF. V usage is TRBV4-3 and J usage is TRBJ2-1, with 9 bases matching TRBD2. Germline V gives CDR1 LGHNA, CDR2 YSLEER. Losses at the gene ends were 0 bases for V and 0 bases for J; bases not matched to a gene: 6. This CDR3 comprises 18 residues.

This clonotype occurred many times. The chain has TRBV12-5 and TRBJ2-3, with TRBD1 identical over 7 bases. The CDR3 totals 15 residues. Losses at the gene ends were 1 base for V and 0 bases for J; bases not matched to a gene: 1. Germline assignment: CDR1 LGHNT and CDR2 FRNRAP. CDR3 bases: TGTGCTAGTGGTTTGGGCAGGGGGAGCACAGATACGCAGTATTTT. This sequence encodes CASGLGRGSTDTQYF.

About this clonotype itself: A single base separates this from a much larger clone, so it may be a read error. CDR3 residues: CSAVEYTGAFF. The CDR3 DNA follows: TGCAGTGCTGTGGAGTACACTGGAGCTTTCTTT. This chain connects TRBV20-1 to TRBJ1-1; D is uncertain. This CDR3 is 11 amino acids long. CDR1 and CDR2 from the germline V gene are DFQATT and SNEGSKA (reference sequence).

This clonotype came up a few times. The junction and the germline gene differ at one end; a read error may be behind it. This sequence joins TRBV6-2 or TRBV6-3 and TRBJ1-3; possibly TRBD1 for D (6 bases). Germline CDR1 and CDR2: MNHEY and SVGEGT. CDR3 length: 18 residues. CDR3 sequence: CASSARTDRPGSGNTIYF. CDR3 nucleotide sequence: TGTGCCAGCAGTGCACGCACCGACAGGCCTGGCTCTGGGAACACCATATATTTT.

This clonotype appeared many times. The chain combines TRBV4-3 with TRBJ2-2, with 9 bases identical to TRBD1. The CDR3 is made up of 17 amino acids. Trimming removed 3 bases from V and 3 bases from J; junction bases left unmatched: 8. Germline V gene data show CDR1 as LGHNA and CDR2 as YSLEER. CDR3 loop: CASSHWDRVDHTGELFF. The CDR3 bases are TGCGCCAGCAGCCACTGGGACAGGGTAGATCACACCGGGGAGCTGTTTTTT.

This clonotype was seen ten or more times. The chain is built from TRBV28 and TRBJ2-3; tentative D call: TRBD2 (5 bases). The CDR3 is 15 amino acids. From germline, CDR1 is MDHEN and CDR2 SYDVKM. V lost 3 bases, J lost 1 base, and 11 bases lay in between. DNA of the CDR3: TGTGCCAGCAGTTTGGAAGCGGCGGGCACAGATACGCAGTATTTT. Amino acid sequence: CASSLEAAGTDTQYF.

Here the CDR3 DNA reads TGCAGTGCTAGGGGAACCATGAACACTGAAGCTTTCTTT. Translated: CSARGTMNTEAFF. The genes are TRBV20-1 and TRBJ1-1; no firm D call. V lost 3 bases and J 0 bases, leaving 8 bases between the germline ends. The CDR3 totals 13 residues. Germline CDR1 DFQATT, CDR2 SNEGSKA (reference sequence).

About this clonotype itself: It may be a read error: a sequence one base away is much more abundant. CDR3 region: CASSAGGWPREYF. CDR3 sequence (DNA): TGTGCCAGCAGCGCGGGGGGTTGGCCCCGGGAGTATTTT. The rearrangement uses TRBV5-3 and TRBJ2-3, with 8 bases fitting TRBD2. TRBV5-3 counts as an open reading frame of uncertain function. This CDR3 contains 13 residues. Trimming took 8 bases from V and 13 from J; bases not matched to a gene: 15.

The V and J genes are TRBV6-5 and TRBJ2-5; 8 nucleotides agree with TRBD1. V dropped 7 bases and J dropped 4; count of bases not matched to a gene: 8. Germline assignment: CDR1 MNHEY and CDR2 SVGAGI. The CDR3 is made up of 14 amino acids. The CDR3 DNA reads TGTGCCAGCACCACCAGGACAGGGAGAGAGACCCAGTACTTC. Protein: CASTTRTGRETQYF.

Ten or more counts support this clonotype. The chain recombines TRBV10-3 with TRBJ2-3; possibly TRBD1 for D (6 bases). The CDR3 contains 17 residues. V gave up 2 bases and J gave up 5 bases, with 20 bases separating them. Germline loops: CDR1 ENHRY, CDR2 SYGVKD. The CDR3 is CAISETSGAPSVDTQYF. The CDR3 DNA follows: TGTGCCATCAGTGAGACTTCAGGGGCCCCCTCTGTAGATACGCAGTATTTT.

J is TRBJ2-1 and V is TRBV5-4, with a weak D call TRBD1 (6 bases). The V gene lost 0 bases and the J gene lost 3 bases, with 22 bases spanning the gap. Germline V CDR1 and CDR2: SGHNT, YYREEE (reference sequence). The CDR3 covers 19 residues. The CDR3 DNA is TGTGCCAGCAGCTTGGACCAGGGGAGAGCAGGGGCTGGCTACAATGAGCAGTTCTTC. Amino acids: CASSLDQGRAGAGYNEQFF.

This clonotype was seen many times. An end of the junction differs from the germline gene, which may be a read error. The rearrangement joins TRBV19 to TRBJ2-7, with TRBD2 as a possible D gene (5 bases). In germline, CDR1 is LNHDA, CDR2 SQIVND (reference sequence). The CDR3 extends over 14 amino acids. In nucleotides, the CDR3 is TGCGCCAGCAGCATAGCGTCTAGCTCCTACGAGCAGTACTTC. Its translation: CASSIASSSYEQYF.

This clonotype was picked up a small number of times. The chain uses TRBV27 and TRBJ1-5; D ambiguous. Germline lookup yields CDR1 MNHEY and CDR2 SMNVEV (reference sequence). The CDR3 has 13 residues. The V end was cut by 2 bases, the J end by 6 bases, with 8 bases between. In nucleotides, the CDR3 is TGTGCCAGCAGTTTACCACGGATTCAGCCCCAGCATTTT. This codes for CASSLPRIQPQHF.

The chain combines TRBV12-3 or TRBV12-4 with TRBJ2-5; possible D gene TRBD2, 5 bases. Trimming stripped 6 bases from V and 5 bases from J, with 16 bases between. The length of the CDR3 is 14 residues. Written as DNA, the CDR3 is TGTGCCAGCAGGAAAACTAGTTTGCAGGAGACCCAGTACTTC. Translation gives CASRKTSLQETQYF.

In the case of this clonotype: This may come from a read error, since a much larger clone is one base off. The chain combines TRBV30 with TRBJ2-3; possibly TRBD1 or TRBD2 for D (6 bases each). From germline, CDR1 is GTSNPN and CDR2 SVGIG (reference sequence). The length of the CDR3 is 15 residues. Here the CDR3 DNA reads TGTGCCTGGAGTGTACGCGTGGGGGGCACAGATGCGCAGTATTTT. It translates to CAWSVRVGGTDAQYF.